A few counts support the clone carrying this T cell receptor (beta chain). Its antigen is as yet unknown. A single record per CDR3 protein comes from TCRdb applying MiXCR to the reads. The sample includes about half a million distinct CDR3 sequences, 33% of them seen just once. This entry belongs to a study of T cell repertoires in cytomegalovirus infection. Overall study context: Public TCR beta signatures were indicative of both CMV infection and a matching HLA type.

Overall study results and limits: Individuals carrying CMV plus the relevant HLA were identified by cumulative frequency of public TCR beta families.

This CDR3 spans 15 amino acids. Deletions cut 0 bases from V and 1 base from J, with 7 bases between. Germline CDR1 reads MGHRA; CDR2 reads YSYEKL. Here the sequenced sample was cultured PBMCs, taken from culture after CMV antigen stimulation. The V gene is TRBV4-1, the J gene TRBJ2-1; D unresolved. This receptor was taken from a human donor in good health (CMV status not recorded). Some clones in this sample may be carry-over from other donors' samples. The CDR3 nucleotides read TGCGCCAGCAGCCAAGACCCCGGATCCTACAATGAGCAGTTCTTC. This codes for CASSQDPGSYNEQFF.